What follows are 16 T cell receptor beta chains derived from one specimen sequenced in a study of blood T cell repertoires in COVID-19. Repertoires were generated with immunoSEQ multiplex PCR, while TCRdb's copy carries only in-frame clones and drops some. Here the sample spans 15,000 to 20,000 clones, under 85% being singletons. Material: peripheral blood. The receptors here all came from an older man with COVID-19, enrolled during active disease.

CDR3 sequence (DNA): TGTGCCTGGTTAACAGGGCGGTCGGCTTTCTTT. Amino acids: CAWLTGRSAFF. The rearrangement links TRBV30 to TRBJ1-1; maybe TRBD1 (6 bases). CDR1 and CDR2 from the germline V gene are GTSNPN and SVGIG (reference sequence). The CDR3 is 11 residues long. Trimming took off 5 bases at V and 11 bases at J, with 15 bases between the two ends.

The V and J genes are TRBV11-2 and TRBJ2-7; 7 bases are a match to TRBD2. Losses at the gene ends were 6 bases for V and 5 bases for J; bases not matched to a gene: 10. CDR1 SGHAT and CDR2 FQNNGV come from the germline V gene. The CDR3 has 14 residues. CDR3 DNA sequence: TGTGCCAGCAGTCTGGTGCGGGAGTTCAACGAGCAGTACTTC. This sequence encodes CASSLVREFNEQYF.

V and J are TRBV6-6 and TRBJ2-2; no clear D gene. V lost 8 bases and J lost 0, with 7 bases in between. The length of the CDR3 is 13 residues. CDR1 is MNHNY and CDR2 is SVGAGI in the germline V gene (reference sequence). The chain's CDR3 is CASVDTNTGELFF. The CDR3 DNA is TGTGCCAGCGTAGACACGAACACCGGGGAGCTGTTTTTT.

The chain recombines TRBV7-2 with TRBJ2-7; 7 bases are shared with TRBD1. The CDR3 consists of 15 residues. Germline V gives CDR1 SGHTA, CDR2 FQGNSA. V lost 6 bases to trimming and J lost 0 bases; unmatched junction nucleotides: 8. CDR3 protein: CASRDRDRFSYEQYF. CDR3 sequence (DNA): TGTGCCAGCAGGGACCGGGACAGATTCTCCTACGAGCAGTACTTC.

As regards this clone: At one boundary the junction diverges from the germline segment, which might be a read error. This rearrangement joins TRBV5-4 to TRBJ1-1, with a possible D match to TRBD1 (5 bases). The germline V gene has CDR1 SGHNT and CDR2 YYREEE (reference sequence). This CDR3 is 13 amino acids long. The chain's CDR3 is CASSSARGFEPFF. The DNA of the CDR3 is TGTGCCAGCAGCTCAGCAAGGGGCTTTGAACCTTTCTTT.

CDR3 region: CASRTPGQGYGYTF. In DNA, the CDR3 is TGTGCCAGCAGAACGCCGGGACAGGGGTATGGCTACACCTTC. The V call is TRBV28, the J call TRBJ1-2, with 10 bases aligning to TRBD1. Germline V gives CDR1 MDHEN, CDR2 SYDVKM. The junction had 6 bases not matched to a gene; V was cut back by 6 bases and J by 5 bases. The CDR3 contains 14 residues.

V gene TRBV6-5 combines with J gene TRBJ1-6; no firm D call. V was pared by 6 bases and J by 10 bases, with 16 bases between. Germline values: CDR1 MNHEY, CDR2 SVGAGI. There are 14 residues in the CDR3. The CDR3 DNA is TGTGCCAGCAGCTTGACACTGGTGAAGTCACCCCTCCACTTT. Encoded protein: CASSLTLVKSPLHF.

The chain combines TRBV12-3 or TRBV12-4 with TRBJ1-1; no definite D call. The CDR3 spans 12 residues. With 6 bases removed from V and 0 bases from J, the gap between germline ends came to 5 bases. The CDR3 loop is CASSPLNTEAFF. The CDR3 DNA sequence: TGTGCCAGCAGCCCTTTGAACACTGAAGCTTTCTTT.

The rearrangement links TRBV7-9 to TRBJ2-3; 7 nucleotides align to TRBD2. The V gene's germline CDR1 is SEHNR and CDR2 FQNEAQ (reference sequence). The CDR3 sequence is 13 residues long. The J segment lost 6 bases and the V segment lost 4 bases, leaving 4 bases of the junction unmatched. The CDR3 DNA sequence: TGTGCCAGCAGCTGGGGAGGGTTCGATACGCAGTATTTT. This translates into CASSWGGFDTQYF.

The table lists this clone with a few counts. The V gene is TRBV5-6, the J gene TRBJ1-2; no reliable D call. The CDR3 extends over 13 amino acids. CDR1 and CDR2 (germline): SGHDT, YYEEEE. V was pared by 4 bases and J by 3 bases, with 10 bases between. This chain's CDR3 is CASSRRDYYGYTF. The DNA of the CDR3 is TGTGCCAGCAGCCGGAGAGACTACTATGGCTACACCTTC. The entire variable domain, with the rest obtained from reference TRBV5-6 and TRBJ1-2, is as follows: DAGVTQSPTHLIKTRGQQVTLRCSPKSGHDTVSWYQQALGQGPQFIFQYYEEEERQRGNFPDRFSGHQFPNYSSELNVNALLLGDSALYLCASSRRDYYGYTFGSGTRLTVV.

V usage is TRBV5-1 and J usage is TRBJ1-6; 8 bases align to TRBD1. CDR3 size: 17 residues. Germline-derived CDR1 and CDR2 are SGHRS and YFSETQ. Trimming cost V 1 base and J 11 bases; bases outside gene matches: 14. The CDR3: CASSLTGGKGNLAPLHF. The CDR3 bases are TGCGCCAGCAGCTTGACAGGGGGAAAGGGTAACTTGGCACCCCTCCACTTT.

The J gene is TRBJ2-7, the V gene TRBV9; 9 nucleotides agree with TRBD2. V lost 3 bases, J lost 5 bases, and 9 bases stayed unmatched. Germline CDR1 is SGDLS and CDR2 is YYNGEE. The CDR3 loop spans 15 amino acids. The DNA for the CDR3 is TGTGCCAGCAGCGCTAGCGGGGTGACGTTGAACGAGCAGTACTTC. Translation gives CASSASGVTLNEQYF.

The V call is TRBV7-9, the J call TRBJ1-4; 10 positions agree with TRBD1. Germline loops: CDR1 SEHNR, CDR2 FQNEAQ (reference sequence). The CDR3 loop spans 14 amino acids. V lost 4 bases to trimming and J lost 6 bases; unmatched junction nucleotides: 2. In DNA form, the CDR3 reads TGTGCCAGCAGCTGGACAGGGGGAGATGAAAAACTGTTTTTT. This encodes CASSWTGGDEKLFF.

The gene calls are TRBV28 and TRBJ2-7; 8 bases match TRBD2. CDR1 and CDR2 (germline): MDHEN, SYDVKM. J was trimmed by 0 bases and V by 3 bases; bases with no gene match: 7. The CDR3 length is 16 residues. The DNA for the CDR3 is TGTGCCAGCAGTTTCTTAGCGGGGCGGGCCTCCTACGAGCAGTACTTC. Translation: CASSFLAGRASYEQYF.

This chain connects TRBV6-5 to TRBJ1-3; D gene uncertain. CDR3 length equals 15 residues. Germline V gene sequence: CDR1 MNHEY, CDR2 SVGAGI. V lost 5 bases, J lost 0 bases, and 11 bases lay in between. CDR3 in amino acids: CASSRIRGSGNTIYF. The CDR3, as DNA: TGTGCCAGCAGTCGCATCCGCGGCTCTGGAAACACCATATATTTT.

The chain joins TRBV20-1 to TRBJ2-2; D remains unclear. This CDR3 is built from 13 residues. The germline CDR1 and CDR2 sequences are DFQATT and SNEGSKA (reference sequence). V was cut by 3 bases and J by 4 bases, with 9 bases left in between. The CDR3 DNA reads TGCAGTGCTAGTGGGTACTTCACCGGGGAGCTGTTTTTT. Its translation is CSASGYFTGELFF.